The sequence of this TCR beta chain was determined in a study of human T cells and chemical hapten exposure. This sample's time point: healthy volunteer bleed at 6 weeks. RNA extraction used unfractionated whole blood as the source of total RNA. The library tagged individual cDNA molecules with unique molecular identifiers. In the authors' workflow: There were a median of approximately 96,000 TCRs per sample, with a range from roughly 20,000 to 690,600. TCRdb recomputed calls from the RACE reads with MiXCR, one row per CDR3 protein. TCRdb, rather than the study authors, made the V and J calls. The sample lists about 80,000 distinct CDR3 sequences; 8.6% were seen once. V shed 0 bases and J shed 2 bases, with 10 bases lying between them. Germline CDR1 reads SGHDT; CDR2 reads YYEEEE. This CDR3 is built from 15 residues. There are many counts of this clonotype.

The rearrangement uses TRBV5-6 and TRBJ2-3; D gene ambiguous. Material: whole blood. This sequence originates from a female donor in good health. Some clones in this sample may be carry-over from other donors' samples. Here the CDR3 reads CASSLGWHYTDTQYF. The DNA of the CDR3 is TGTGCCAGCAGCTTGGGCTGGCACTACACAGATACGCAGTATTTT.